This entry lists 25 T cell receptor beta chains sequenced from one sample in a study of cytomegalovirus exposure and HLA in healthy donors. PCR employed 60 Vbeta and 13 Jbeta primers. Measured with immunoSEQ multiplex PCR; TCRdb has only the in-frame clones, and not every one. The record lists roughly 50,000 clones, of which the ten most abundant hold approximately 2.4%. Sequences were obtained from PBMCs. These TCRs come from a female donor in good health and CMV-seronegative.

The chain has TRBV15 and TRBJ1-5; 10 bases line up with TRBD1. The V gene's germline CDR1 is LNHNV and CDR2 YYDKDF (reference sequence). This CDR3 has 12 amino acids. Trimming cost V 8 bases and J 5 bases; bases outside gene matches: 0. DNA for the CDR3: TGTGCCACCGGACAGGGGGATCAGCCCCAGCATTTT. Amino acid sequence: CATGQGDQPQHF.

V usage is TRBV4-1 and J usage is TRBJ1-4, with unresolved D. Germline loops: CDR1 MGHRA, CDR2 YSYEKL. V was pared by 2 bases and J by 7 bases, with 17 bases between. The CDR3 totals 16 residues. The CDR3: CASSQPLRRDSEKLFF. Here the CDR3 DNA reads TGCGCCAGCAGCCAACCCTTGAGGAGGGATAGTGAAAAACTGTTTTTT.

This chain uses TRBV27 with TRBJ1-5; D is perhaps TRBD1 (5 bases). The CDR3 loop spans 18 amino acids. V lost 6 bases and J lost 3, with 24 bases in between. The germline CDR1 and CDR2 sequences are MNHEY and SMNVEV (reference sequence). CDR3 in amino acids: CASRRPHSREGNNQPQHF. In DNA form, the CDR3 reads TGTGCCAGCAGGCGACCACACTCGAGGGAGGGGAACAATCAGCCCCAGCATTTT.

V gene TRBV4-2 combines with J gene TRBJ2-1; 9 bases line up with TRBD2. J lost 9 bases, V lost 0 bases, and 9 bases had no gene match. There are 16 residues in the CDR3. The germline V gene encodes CDR1 LGHNA and CDR2 YNFKEQ. Written as DNA, the CDR3 is TGTGCCAGCAGCCAAGATGCGGTAGCGGGAGCAATTGAGCAGTTCTTC. Translating gives CASSQDAVAGAIEQFF.

This chain connects TRBV30 to TRBJ1-3; D is unclear. Germline V gene lookup returns CDR1 GTSNPN and CDR2 SVGIG (reference sequence). The CDR3 is 12 amino acids. The V end lost 4 bases, the J end lost 5 bases, and 9 bases lay between the germline ends. The CDR3 bases are TGTGCCTGGACTTCGGAGCGAAACACCATATATTTT. It encodes CAWTSERNTIYF.

This chain connects TRBV28 to TRBJ1-5; maybe TRBD1 (6 bases). From germline, CDR1 is MDHEN and CDR2 SYDVKM. The ends were cut back, 2 bases at V and 9 bases at J, with 14 bases in the middle. The CDR3 spans 14 residues. CDR3 residues: CASSLKQGIRPQHF. CDR3 DNA: TGTGCCAGCAGTTTAAAACAGGGTATACGGCCCCAGCATTTT. The variable domain in full, with the rest retrieved from reference TRBV28 and TRBJ1-5, is DVKVTQSSRYLVKRTGEKVFLECVQDMDHENMFWYRQDPGLGLRLIYFSYDVKMKEKGDIPEGYSVSREKKERFSLILESASTNQTSMYLCASSLKQGIRPQHFGDGTRLSIL.

The chain joins TRBV30 to TRBJ1-1; the D is unclear. Trimming removed 0 bases at V and 1 base at J, with 9 bases between. The CDR3 contains 14 residues. Looked up from germline, CDR1 is GTSNPN and CDR2 is SVGIG (reference sequence). Here the CDR3 DNA reads TGTGCCTGGAGTGTGACGGTAGCGAACACTGAAGCTTTCTTT. This gives the protein CAWSVTVANTEAFF.

The rearrangement uses TRBV6-5 and TRBJ1-1, with TRBD1 matching over 7 bases. This CDR3 comprises 15 residues. The trim removed 2 bases at V and 1 base at J, leaving 4 bases unmatched. CDR1 is MNHEY, CDR2 SVGAGI, per germline. CDR3 amino acids: CASSYQGQSNTEAFF. CDR3 nucleotides: TGTGCCAGCAGTTACCAGGGACAGTCGAACACTGAAGCTTTCTTT.

CDR3: CASSEYRVEGEQYF. The CDR3 coding sequence is TGTGCCAGCAGTGAATACAGGGTAGAGGGCGAGCAGTACTTC. The chain has TRBV2 and TRBJ2-7, with a weak D call TRBD1 (6 bases). Germline CDR1 SNHLY, CDR2 FYNNEI. Trimming shortened V by 2 bases and J by 6 bases, and 14 bases separated the two germline ends. The CDR3 has 14 residues.

The rearrangement uses TRBV11-3 and TRBJ1-2; TRBD1 is a possible D gene (5 bases). V lost 5 bases, J lost 7 bases, and 8 bases lay in between. The CDR3 contains 11 residues. Germline V gene lookup returns CDR1 SGHNT and CDR2 YENEEA. This CDR3 is CASSPGFGYTF. CDR3 DNA sequence: TGTGCCAGCAGCCCAGGGTTTGGCTACACCTTC.

V and J are TRBV29-1 and TRBJ1-1, with TRBD1 as a possible D gene (5 bases). The CDR3 runs to 12 residues. CDR1 and CDR2 from the germline V gene are SQVTM and ANQGSEA. V was trimmed by 4 bases and J by 5 bases, leaving 11 bases between them. The CDR3 DNA sequence: TGCAGCGTTGTAGGGGATCCGACTGAAGCTTTCTTT. Amino acid sequence: CSVVGDPTEAFF. The full variable domain, its missing parts supplied by reference TRBV29-1 and TRBJ1-1, is SAVISQKPSRDICQRGTSLTIQCQVDSQVTMMFWYRQQPGQSLTLIATANQGSEATYESGFVIDKFPISRPNLTFSTLTVSNMSPEDSSIYLCSVVGDPTEAFFGQGTRLTVV.

The rearrangement joins TRBV4-1 to TRBJ2-2; D is perhaps TRBD1 (6 bases). CDR3 length: 14 amino acids. V was cut by 6 bases and J by 1 base, with 9 bases left in between. CDR1 and CDR2 (germline): MGHRA, YSYEKL. CDR3 in amino acids: CASRRQENTGELFF. Written as DNA, the CDR3 is TGCGCCAGCAGACGACAGGAGAACACCGGGGAGCTGTTTTTT.

J is TRBJ2-7 and V is TRBV5-1; the D gene is possibly TRBD2 (6 bases). Germline assignment: CDR1 SGHRS and CDR2 YFSETQ. The V end lost 5 bases, the J end lost 2 bases, and 8 bases lay between the germline ends. This CDR3 is built from 12 residues. CDR3 region: CASREGPYEQYF. In DNA form, the CDR3 reads TGCGCCAGCAGGGAGGGACCCTACGAGCAGTACTTC.

This rearrangement joins TRBV19 to TRBJ2-3; TRBD2 agrees at 7 bases. The CDR3 consists of 15 residues. CDR1 LNHDA and CDR2 SQIVND come from the germline V gene (reference sequence). After removal of 2 bases from V and 1 base from J, the junction contained 3 bases not matched to a gene. For the CDR3, the DNA is TGTGCCAGTAGTATATCGGGGGGAGGCACAGATACGCAGTATTTT. Translating gives CASSISGGGTDTQYF.

This chain links TRBV4-3 with TRBJ1-2, with a tentative D call TRBD1 (5 bases). V dropped 1 base and J dropped 4 bases, with 13 bases sitting between them. The CDR3 is 15 residues long. Germline CDR1 LGHNA, CDR2 YSLEER. The CDR3 DNA reads TGCGCCAGCAGCCAAGTCTCGGGCAGGGCCTATGGCTACACCTTC. It specifies CASSQVSGRAYGYTF.

The rearrangement links TRBV11-1 to TRBJ1-1; a weak D match, TRBD1 (6 bases). This CDR3 is built from 13 residues. With 3 bases removed from V and 4 bases from J, the gap between germline ends came to 9 bases. CDR1 and CDR2 from the germline V gene are SGHAT and FQDESV (reference sequence). This CDR3 is CASSFTRGTEAFF. The CDR3 DNA follows: TGTGCCAGCAGCTTTACCAGGGGCACTGAAGCTTTCTTT.

V usage is TRBV25-1 and J usage is TRBJ2-7; D is unclear. V was clipped by 4 bases and J by 6 bases, with 10 bases between them. Germline CDR1 and CDR2: MGHDK and SYGVNS. The CDR3 extends over 12 amino acids. The CDR3 protein is CASSVLAAEQYF. In nucleotides, the CDR3 is TGTGCCAGCAGTGTGTTAGCAGCCGAGCAGTACTTC.

V is TRBV6-5 and J is TRBJ1-2, with 7 nucleotides matching TRBD1. The length of the CDR3 is 16 residues. The germline V gene has CDR1 MNHEY and CDR2 SVGAGI. The V gene end was trimmed by 0 bases and the J gene end by 5 bases; junction bases not matched to a gene: 9. The CDR3 DNA reads TGTGCCAGCAGTTACTCGTACTCTAGGACAGGATATGGCTACACCTTC. This codes for CASSYSYSRTGYGYTF.

The chain uses TRBV6-1 and TRBJ2-7; 9 nucleotides line up with TRBD1. The J segment lost 6 bases and the V segment lost 6 bases, leaving 12 bases of the junction unmatched. This CDR3 has 15 residues. Germline CDR1 MNHNS, CDR2 SASEGT. The CDR3, as DNA: TGTGCCAGCAGAGAACCGGGACAGGGAACGGTCGAGCAGTACTTC. Its protein product is CASREPGQGTVEQYF.

The chain is built from TRBV30 and TRBJ2-7; TRBD2 aligns across 10 bases. Germline CDR1 reads GTSNPN; CDR2 reads SVGIG (reference sequence). This CDR3 is 15 amino acids long. V gave up 3 bases and J gave up 2 bases; unmatched junction bases: 7. The CDR3 coding sequence is TGTGCCTGGAGAGAAAGCGGGAGGGCCGCCTACGAGCAGTACTTC. It is translated as CAWRESGRAAYEQYF.

The chain employs TRBV30 and TRBJ2-2; D ambiguous. The germline V gene has CDR1 GTSNPN and CDR2 SVGIG (reference sequence). The CDR3 has 15 residues. The germline V and J ends were trimmed by 0 bases and 4 bases, with 12 bases remaining between them. Here the CDR3 reads CAWSVSPLSTGELFF. DNA for the CDR3: TGTGCCTGGAGTGTATCACCCCTTAGCACCGGGGAGCTGTTTTTT.

V gene TRBV6-5 combines with J gene TRBJ2-7; TRBD1 is a possible D gene (6 bases). CDR1 is MNHEY and CDR2 is SVGAGI in the germline V gene. The CDR3 has 16 amino acids. The V and J ends lost 4 bases and 5 bases respectively, with 21 bases between them. The CDR3 is CASSLTLTGQRDEQYF. In DNA, the CDR3 is TGTGCCAGCAGTTTGACATTGACAGGACAAAGGGACGAGCAGTACTTC.

The V and J genes are TRBV19 and TRBJ1-5; D is undetermined. The CDR3 sequence is 13 residues long. Germline assignment: CDR1 LNHDA and CDR2 SQIVND (reference sequence). The V and J ends lost 2 bases and 4 bases respectively, with 6 bases between them. The CDR3 nucleotides read TGTGCCAGTAGTATAATTCAGAATCAGCCCCAGCATTTT. It is translated as CASSIIQNQPQHF.

The chain carries TRBV2 and TRBJ1-2, with unresolved D. Trimming cost V 5 bases and J 6 bases, with 7 bases left between them. Germline V gene lookup returns CDR1 SNHLY and CDR2 FYNNEI. This CDR3 is 11 amino acids long. The CDR3 is CASSYSHGYTF. CDR3 bases: TGTGCCAGCAGTTACAGCCATGGCTACACCTTC.

This chain uses TRBV5-1 with TRBJ1-1; 7 bases align to TRBD1. Germline V gene sequence: CDR1 SGHRS, CDR2 YFSETQ. J lost 5 bases, V lost 1 base, and 17 bases had no gene match. CDR3 length equals 18 residues. CDR3 in DNA: TGCGCCAGCAGCTTGAACCTATTTACAGGGGCGGAAGGAACTGAAGCTTTCTTT. Its translation: CASSLNLFTGAEGTEAFF.